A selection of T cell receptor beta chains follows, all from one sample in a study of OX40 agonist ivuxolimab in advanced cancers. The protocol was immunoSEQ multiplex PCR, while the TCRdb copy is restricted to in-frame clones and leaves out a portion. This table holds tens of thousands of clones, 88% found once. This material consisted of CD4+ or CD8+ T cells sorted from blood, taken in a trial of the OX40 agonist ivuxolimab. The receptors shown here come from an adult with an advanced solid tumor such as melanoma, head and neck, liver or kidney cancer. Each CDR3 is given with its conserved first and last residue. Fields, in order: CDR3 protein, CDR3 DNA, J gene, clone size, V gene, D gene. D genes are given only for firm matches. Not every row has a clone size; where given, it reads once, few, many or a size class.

CDR3: CASSLRTSGPYEQYF; DNA: TGTGCCAGCAGCTTAAGGACTAGCGGCCCCTACGAGCAGTACTTC; J: TRBJ2-7; size: -; V: TRBV7-9; D: TRBD2
CDR3: CASTAYRDVNEQYF; DNA: TGTGCCAGCACCGCCTACAGGGACGTGAACGAGCAGTACTTC; J: TRBJ2-7; size: -; V: TRBV7-9; D: -
CDR3: CASSLERGSPLHF; DNA: TGTGCCAGCAGCTTAGAACGGGGATCACCCCTCCACTTT; J: TRBJ1-6; size: -; V: TRBV11-2; D: -
CDR3: CASSTGASYNEQFF; DNA: TGTGCCAGCAGCACGGGGGCCTCCTACAATGAGCAGTTCTTC; J: TRBJ2-1; size: -; V: TRBV11-2; D: -
CDR3: CASSAGGIGYTF; DNA: TGTGCCAGCAGTGCCGGGGGCATTGGCTACACCTTC; J: TRBJ1-2; size: -; V: TRBV11-2; D: -
CDR3: CASSQEEGLANYGYTF; DNA: TGCGCCAGCAGCCAAGAGGAGGGCTTAGCTAACTATGGCTACACCTTC; J: TRBJ1-2; size: -; V: TRBV4-1; D: -
CDR3: CATSRGRSLKFF; DNA: TGTGCCACCTCTCGTGGGAGGTCCCTCAAGTTCTTC; J: TRBJ2-1; size: once; V: TRBV19; D: -
CDR3: CASSFRGPGNEQYF; DNA: TGTGCCAGCAGTTTCCGGGGCCCGGGCAACGAGCAGTACTTC; J: TRBJ2-7; size: -; V: TRBV28; D: -
CDR3: CASIPDSYNEQFF; DNA: TGTGCCAGCATCCCCGACAGCTACAATGAGCAGTTCTTC; J: TRBJ2-1; size: -; V: TRBV7-2; D: -
CDR3: CASSLDGGHEQYF; DNA: TGTGCCAGCAGCTTAGACGGGGGCCACGAGCAGTACTTC; J: TRBJ2-7; size: -; V: TRBV7-6; D: -
CDR3: CASSQDPDYGGNTIYF; DNA: TGCGCCAGCAGCCAAGATCCGGATTACGGGGGAAACACCATATATTTT; J: TRBJ1-3; size: -; V: TRBV4-1; D: -
CDR3: CASSLVAYSFTDTQYF; DNA: TGTGCCAGCAGCTTAGTCGCCTACTCCTTCACAGATACGCAGTATTTT; J: TRBJ2-3; size: -; V: TRBV11-2; D: -
CDR3: CASSLQGAVQETQYF; DNA: TGTGCCAGCAGTTTACAGGGAGCCGTCCAAGAGACCCAGTACTTC; J: TRBJ2-5; size: -; V: TRBV28; D: -
CDR3: CSGWGQSMNTEAFF; DNA: TGCAGCGGATGGGGACAGTCCATGAACACTGAAGCTTTCTTT; J: TRBJ1-1; size: -; V: TRBV29-1; D: TRBD1